This T cell receptor beta chain is from a study of T cells in localized non-small cell lung cancer. TCRdb keeps only in-frame clones here, not all; method: immunoSEQ multiplex PCR. The table shows roughly 89,000 clones, with around 90% occurring only once. Study-level points and caveats: The highest T cell clonality was in uninvolved adjacent lung, above tumor. It remains possible that heterogeneity exists, since only one tumor region was sequenced. Increased T cell density in blood showed an association with longer overall survival.

V lost 2 bases, J lost 7 bases, and 5 bases stayed unmatched. Germline V gene data show CDR1 as SGHAT and CDR2 as FQNNGV. The CDR3 is 14 residues long. As concerns this clone: Its target is unknown.

The chain employs TRBV11-2 and TRBJ2-1, with 7 bases that match TRBD1. The TCR originated in a woman between 35 and 75 years old with stage II squamous cell lung carcinoma. The sample in question was PBMCs, obtained before any cancer treatment. This CDR3 reads CASSLPLTGNEQFF. The CDR3 region has the DNA TGTGCCAGCAGCTTACCACTGACAGGGAATGAGCAGTTCTTC. Based on the CDR3 plus reference TRBV11-2 and TRBJ2-1, the full variable domain is EAGVAQSPRYKIIEKRQSVAFWCNPISGHATLYWYQQILGQGPKLLIQFQNNGVVDDSQLPKDRFSAERLKGVDSTLKIQPAKLEDSAVYLCASSLPLTGNEQFFGPGTRLTVL.